This T cell receptor (beta chain) was sequenced during a study of STAT5B mutations in CD4+ large granular lymphocyte leukemia. At the level of the study: Healthy donors showed HLA-associated enrichment of the CDR3 'QG' motif. Study-wide findings and caveats: 8/27 top patient clones versus 2/35 control clones were TRBV06-family. Data were not HLA-matched across samples.

The V end was cut by 4 bases, the J end by 1 base, with 10 bases between. The CDR3 sequence is 14 residues long. Germline CDR1 and CDR2: SEHNR and FQNEAQ (reference sequence). The survey-level immunoSEQ assay was used. Here immunoSEQ multiplex PCR was the method, and the copy in TCRdb shows in-frame clones only, minus some. The table has approximately 28,000 clones, about 89% seen once; the top ten hold around 0.38%. Concerning this clone: The antigen is unknown.

The specimen sequenced was CD4+ T cells from blood buffy coats. The receptor comes from a human donor in good health. The rearrangement links TRBV7-9 to TRBJ2-5; D may match TRBD1 or TRBD2 (5 bases each). The CDR3 DNA reads as TGTGCCAGCAGCTCCTTGGGACCCCAAGAGACCCAGTACTTC. It encodes CASSSLGPQETQYF.